This section outlines one TCR beta chain sequence together with its context. The CDR3 totals 15 residues. Germline CDR1 KGHDR, CDR2 SFDVKD. The germline V and J ends were trimmed by 3 bases and 0 bases, with 9 bases remaining between them. Those who participated ranged in age from about 18 to 89 years and resided in approximately 23 US areas. The sample is drawn from a study of blood T cell repertoires in COVID-19. Study background: The United States, Italy and Spain supplied acute and convalescent COVID-19 samples.

The table came from immunoSEQ multiplex PCR; TCRdb's copy has only in-frame clones and leaves some out. Found here are hundreds of thousands of clones, about 86% of them singletons; the top ten hold 3% to 4%. This sequence originates from a woman aged 40 to 50 with acute COVID-19. The chain uses TRBV24-1 and TRBJ2-3, with D possibly being TRBD1 (6 bases). The sequencing input was PBMCs or T cells enriched from blood (not recorded which). In DNA form, the CDR3 reads TGTGCCACCAGTGATCCGCAGGGGAGCACAGATACGCAGTATTTT. It translates to CATSDPQGSTDTQYF.